Here is one TCR beta chain with its context. The data belong to a study of blood T cell repertoires in COVID-19. About the research overall: T cells, B-cell-depleted T cells, or PBMCs provided the cDNA or gDNA that served as material.

The age range of participants was 18 to 89 years, with residence in about two dozen US areas. The study counted Cohort 3 donors as recovered given two negative PCRs, clearance, or symptom resolution. The authors' processing: Reference gene primers were amplified, and this amplification served to estimate nucleated cell counts. Here immunoSEQ multiplex PCR was the method, and the copy in TCRdb shows in-frame clones only, minus some. V, J and clone size are taken as reported in that table, and D and trimming were inferred from the DNA itself. The sample has about 100,000 clones, around 85% seen once. V dropped 6 bases and J dropped 1 base, with 12 bases sitting between them. CDR1 is SNHLY and CDR2 is FYNNEI in the germline V gene. The CDR3 spans 14 residues.

Material: PBMCs or T cells enriched from blood (not recorded which). The V and J genes are TRBV2 and TRBJ2-5; maybe TRBD1 (6 bases). The sequence was collected from a woman aged 50 to 60 who had recovered from COVID-19. The CDR3 DNA sequence: TGTGCCAGCAGGCCCACAGGGTTCCAAGAGACCCAGTACTTC. This encodes CASRPTGFQETQYF.